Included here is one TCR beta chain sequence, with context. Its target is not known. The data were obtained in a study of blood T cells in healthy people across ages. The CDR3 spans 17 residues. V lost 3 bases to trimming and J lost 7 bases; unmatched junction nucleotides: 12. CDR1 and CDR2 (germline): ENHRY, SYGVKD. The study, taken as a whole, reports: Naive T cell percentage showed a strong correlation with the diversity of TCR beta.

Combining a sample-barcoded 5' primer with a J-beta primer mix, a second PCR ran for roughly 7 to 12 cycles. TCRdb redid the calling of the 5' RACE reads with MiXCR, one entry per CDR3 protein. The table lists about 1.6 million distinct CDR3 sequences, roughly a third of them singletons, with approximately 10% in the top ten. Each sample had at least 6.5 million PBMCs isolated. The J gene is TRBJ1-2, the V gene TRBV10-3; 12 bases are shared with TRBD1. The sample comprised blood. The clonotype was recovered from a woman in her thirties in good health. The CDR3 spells CAISDPGQGALVSGYTF. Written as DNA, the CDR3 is TGTGCCATCAGTGATCCGGGACAGGGGGCGCTAGTTTCTGGCTACACCTTC.